These 7 T cell receptor beta chains share one sample of origin, sequenced in a study of technical replicates of blood from a few donors (dated by TCRdb to the late 2010s). Preparation of the library involved the immunoSEQ multiplex PCR assay. TCRdb retrieved this table from immuneACCESS and kept in-frame rearrangements only. Not all clones are present; in checked studies, unresolved V genes account for under half, and no reason is known for the remainder. Present in this sample are 65,000 to 95,000 clones, 80% to 95% of which were seen just once. The leading ten clones occupy roughly 0.3% of the sample. The specimen sequenced was T cells isolated from PBMCs. The receptors derive from a human donor in good health.

This chain links TRBV7-8 with TRBJ1-2; TRBD1 matches 7 bases. The V gene's germline CDR1 is SGHVS and CDR2 FQNEAQ. CDR3 size: 15 residues. V dropped 5 bases and J dropped 2; count of bases not matched to a gene: 8. CDR3 in DNA: TGTGCCAGCAGCGGCTGGGACAGAAAAAACTATGGCTACACCTTC. This gives the protein CASSGWDRKNYGYTF.

A single count supports this clone. The chain is built from TRBV10-2 and TRBJ2-7, with a tentative D call TRBD2 (5 bases). The CDR3 has 13 residues. Trimming stripped 6 bases from V and 2 bases from J, with 11 bases between. The germline V gene has CDR1 WSHSY and CDR2 SAAADI. The CDR3 here is CASRTSLPYEQYF. CDR3 DNA sequence: TGCGCCAGCAGAACTAGTTTGCCCTACGAGCAGTACTTC.

The J gene is TRBJ1-2, the V gene TRBV7-9, with D perhaps TRBD1 (5 bases). Trimming removed 7 bases from V and 3 bases from J, with 18 bases in between. The CDR3 length is 15 residues. From germline, CDR1 is SEHNR and CDR2 FQNEAQ (reference sequence). The CDR3 here is CASTLTEQQHYGYTF. CDR3 coding DNA: TGTGCCAGCACGTTGACAGAGCAGCAACACTATGGCTACACCTTC.

The V gene is TRBV19, the J gene TRBJ1-2; D remains unclear. V lost 6 bases and J 8 bases, leaving 31 bases between the germline ends. The CDR3 is 18 residues long. Germline V gene sequence: CDR1 LNHDA, CDR2 SQIVND (reference sequence). CDR3 sequence: CASSIPRHGGRWNNGYTF. The CDR3 nucleotides are TGTGCCAGTAGCATCCCTCGGCATGGCGGGAGGTGGAACAACGGCTACACCTTC. The full variable domain, completed using reference TRBV19 and TRBJ1-2, is DGGITQSPKYLFRKEGQNVTLSCEQNLNHDAMYWYRQDPGQGLRLIYYSQIVNDFQKGDIAEGYSVSREKKESFPLTVTSAQKNPTAFYLCASSIPRHGGRWNNGYTFGSGTRLTVV.

This rearrangement joins TRBV7-8 to TRBJ2-1; the match to TRBD2 covers 8 bases. V was pared by 1 base and J by 0 bases, with 2 bases of the junction left unmatched. The CDR3 has 16 residues. From germline, CDR1 is SGHVS and CDR2 FQNEAQ. The CDR3 loop is CASSLVAGSSYNEQFF. For the CDR3, the DNA is TGTGCCAGCAGCTTAGTAGCGGGAAGCTCCTACAATGAGCAGTTCTTC.

V is TRBV6-5 and J is TRBJ2-2; 12 bases agree with TRBD2. The CDR3 runs 15 residues. V shed 6 bases and J 7 bases; nucleotides not matched to a gene: 6. Germline lookup yields CDR1 MNHEY and CDR2 SVGAGI. The CDR3, as DNA: TGTGCCAGCAGCCTTGGGACTAGCGGGTACGGGGAGCTGTTTTTT. Amino acids: CASSLGTSGYGELFF.

The CDR3, as DNA: TGTGCCAGCAGCCCAGGACAGGGGGACGGCTACGAGCAGTACTTC. Protein product: CASSPGQGDGYEQYF. The chain has TRBV7-9 and TRBJ2-7; 10 positions match TRBD1. Per germline, CDR1 SEHNR and CDR2 FQNEAQ (reference sequence). Trimming removed 5 bases from V and 3 bases from J; junction bases left unmatched: 7. The CDR3 has 15 residues.